The TCR beta chain under discussion was sequenced for a study of OX40 agonist ivuxolimab in advanced cancers. Here immunoSEQ multiplex PCR was the method, and the copy in TCRdb shows in-frame clones only, minus some. Of more than 10,000 clones detected, 90% appear once; the ten largest clones hold roughly 68%. As for this clone: Antigen specificity is unknown.

Regarding the study as a whole: Also showing low normalized T-cell clonal expansion were some of the nonresponders.

This specimen consisted of CD4+ or CD8+ T cells sorted from blood, obtained in a trial of the OX40 agonist ivuxolimab. The source is an adult with an advanced solid tumor such as melanoma, head and neck, liver or kidney cancer.

The CDR3 DNA reads TGTGCCAGCAGCGGTGTCCCTAACTATGGCTACACCTTC. Amino acids: CASSGVPNYGYTF. This chain links TRBV5-6 with TRBJ1-2; D remains ambiguous. V lost 4 bases to trimming and J lost 0 bases, with 7 bases between them. The CDR3 contains 13 residues. CDR1 and CDR2 (germline): SGHDT, YYEEEE.